This TCR beta chain was recorded in a study of shared clonotypes between healthy human individuals. Sequenced by immunoSEQ multiplex PCR; TCRdb stores in-frame clones only, minus some. The repertoire has fewer than 550,000 clones, 75% to 80% of them found once; the top ten carry 12%. This clone has a handful of counts. CDR3 length: 16 amino acids. Germline V gives CDR1 SGHNT, CDR2 YYREEE (reference sequence). V lost 4 bases and J lost 0; bases outside the gene matches: 2. The specimen was PBMCs. The chain employs TRBV5-4 and TRBJ2-2; TRBD2 aligns across 11 bases. The receptor was isolated from a woman between 35 and 50 years old in good health. Some clones in this sample may be carry-over from other donors' samples. The CDR3 nucleotides read TGTGCCAGCAGCGCGGGACTAGCGGCGAACACCGGGGAGCTGTTTTTT. It codes for CASSAGLAANTGELFF.